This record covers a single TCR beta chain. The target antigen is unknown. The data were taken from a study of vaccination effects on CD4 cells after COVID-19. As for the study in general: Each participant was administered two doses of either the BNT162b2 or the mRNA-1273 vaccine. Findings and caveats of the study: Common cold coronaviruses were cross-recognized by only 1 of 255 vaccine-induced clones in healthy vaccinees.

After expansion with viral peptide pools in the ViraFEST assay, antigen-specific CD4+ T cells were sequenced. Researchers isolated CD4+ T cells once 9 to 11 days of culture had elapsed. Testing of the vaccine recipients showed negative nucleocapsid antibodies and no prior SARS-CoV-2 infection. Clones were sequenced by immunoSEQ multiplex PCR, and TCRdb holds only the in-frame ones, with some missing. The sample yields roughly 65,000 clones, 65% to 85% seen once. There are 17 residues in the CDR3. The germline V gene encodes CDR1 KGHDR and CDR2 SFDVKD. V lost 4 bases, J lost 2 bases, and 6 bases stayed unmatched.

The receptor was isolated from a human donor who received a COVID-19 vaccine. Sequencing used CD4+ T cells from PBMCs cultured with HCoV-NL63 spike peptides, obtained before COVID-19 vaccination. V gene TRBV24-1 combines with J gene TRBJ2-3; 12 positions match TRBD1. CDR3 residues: CATSESGTGGSTDTQYF. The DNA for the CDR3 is TGTGCCACCAGTGAGTCCGGGACAGGGGGCTCCACAGATACGCAGTATTTT.